These 20 T cell receptor beta chains were all obtained from the same sample, sequenced in a study of blood T cells in healthy people across ages. With a J-beta primer mix and a sample-barcoded 5' primer, a second PCR ran about 7 to 12 cycles. Each CDR3 protein gets one entry after TCRdb re-called the 5' RACE reads with MiXCR. In the table there are roughly 650,000 distinct CDR3 sequences, about 30% of which are singletons. The sequenced material came from blood. Receptor source: a woman older than 75 in good health.

The chain joins TRBV30 to TRBJ2-1, with TRBD2 matching over 8 bases. Germline assignment: CDR1 GTSNPN and CDR2 SVGIG (reference sequence). After removal of 2 bases from V and 2 bases from J, the junction contained 2 bases not matched to a gene. There are 14 residues in the CDR3. Here the CDR3 DNA reads TGTGCCTGGAGTTTTAGCGGGGCCTACAATGAGCAGTTCTTC. This gives the protein CAWSFSGAYNEQFF.

This clonotype was seen at least ten times. The chain is built from TRBV20-1 and TRBJ2-7, with D possibly being TRBD2 (6 bases). Germline V lookup: CDR1 DFQATT, CDR2 SNEGSKA (reference sequence). The germline V and J ends were trimmed by 1 base and 1 base, with 17 bases remaining between them. This CDR3 is 16 amino acids long. CDR3 sequence: CSARATIGTASYEQYF. In nucleotides, the CDR3 is TGCAGTGCTAGAGCGACGATCGGGACTGCATCCTACGAGCAGTACTTC.

This clonotype was picked up a small number of times. One base away lies a much larger clone, so this may be a sequencing read error. The chain recombines TRBV6-5 with TRBJ2-5, with 7 bases lining up with TRBD2. The CDR3 has 16 amino acids. Unmatched junction bases numbered 15, after V lost 0 bases and J lost 11 bases. Germline values: CDR1 MNHEY, CDR2 SVGAGI. The CDR3 here is CASSYSGGDQYNEQYF. As DNA, the CDR3 is TGTGCCAGCAGTTACTCGGGGGGGGACCAATACAATGAGCAGTACTTC.

As concerns this clonotype: This may be a read error, as it is one base from a much larger clone. This chain joins TRBV6-5 and TRBJ2-7; possible D gene TRBD1, 7 bases. The assigned J gene may be wrong: the sequence end matches TRBJ2-5 better. Looked up from germline, CDR1 is MNHEY and CDR2 is SVGAGI. The CDR3 length is 15 residues. CDR3 nucleotides: TGTGTCAGCAGTTACGGAGGACCAGGGGGGGAGACCCAGTACTTC. It codes for CVSSYGGPGGETQYF.

This clonotype has at least ten counts. This sequence joins TRBV30 and TRBJ2-5; D possibly matches TRBD1 or TRBD2 (5 bases each). This CDR3 is built from 13 residues. CDR1 GTSNPN and CDR2 SVGIG come from the germline V gene (reference sequence). The V end lost 3 bases, the J end lost 5 bases, and 13 bases lay between the germline ends. The CDR3 protein is CAWSLARGETQYF. The DNA for the CDR3 is TGTGCCTGGAGCCTAGCAAGGGGTGAGACCCAGTACTTC.

This clonotype was observed a handful of times. CDR3 loop: CATRGGNTEAFF. CDR3 DNA sequence: TGTGCCACCAGAGGGGGGAACACTGAAGCTTTCTTT. The rearrangement links TRBV6-6 to TRBJ1-1, with D possibly matching TRBD1 (6 bases). The CDR3 covers 12 residues. Germline-derived CDR1 and CDR2 are MNHNY and SVGAGI (reference sequence). V was cut by 10 bases and J by 1 base, with 10 bases left in between.

This clonotype was seen more than once but under ten times. This chain connects TRBV7-2 to TRBJ1-3; 9 positions agree with TRBD1. V was pared by 1 base and J by 5 bases, with 6 bases of the junction left unmatched. CDR1 is SGHTA and CDR2 is FQGNSA in the germline V gene. CDR3 length: 16 residues. The CDR3 DNA reads as TGTGCCAGCAGCTTAGGCGAGGGACAGGGCAGAAACACCATATATTTT. Protein product: CASSLGEGQGRNTIYF.

A word on this clonotype: A much larger clone is a single base away; this may be a read error. The chain uses TRBV6-1 and TRBJ2-7; D unclear. The germline V and J ends were trimmed by 0 bases and 7 bases, with 7 bases remaining between them. Germline CDR1 reads MNHNS; CDR2 reads SASEGT. The CDR3 has 12 residues. CDR3 region: CASSEALNEQYF. CDR3 DNA: TGTGCCAGCAGTGAAGCGCTAAATGAGCAGTACTTC.

A word on this clonotype: A much larger clone lies a single base off, so this may be a read error. The chain couples TRBV14 to TRBJ2-1; D possibly corresponds to TRBD2 (6 bases). Trimming took off 1 base at V and 10 bases at J, with 11 bases between the two ends. The CDR3 is 13 amino acids. Germline assignment: CDR1 SGHDN and CDR2 FVKESK. CDR3 DNA: TGTGCCAGCAGCCAAGTCCAGGGAGGCGAGCAGTTCTTC. It encodes CASSQVQGGEQFF.

This clonotype was picked up many times. The rearrangement uses TRBV20-1 and TRBJ2-1; 9 bases fit TRBD1. The junction had 7 bases not matched to a gene; V was cut back by 1 base and J by 3 bases. This CDR3 spans 16 amino acids. Germline CDR1 DFQATT, CDR2 SNEGSKA (reference sequence). The CDR3, as DNA: TGCAGTGCTAGAGCCCCGGACAGGGGCGGCTACAATGAGCAGTTCTTC. Translating it yields CSARAPDRGGYNEQFF.

This clonotype was counted between two and nine times. The CDR3 DNA reads TGTGCCAGCAGTGAAACCCCGACAGGGCCTGGAAACACCATATATTTT. Translation: CASSETPTGPGNTIYF. V gene TRBV2 combines with J gene TRBJ1-3; 7 positions agree with TRBD1. V trimming: 2 bases; J trimming: 2 bases; junction bases outside the gene matches: 6. Germline CDR1 SNHLY, CDR2 FYNNEI. This CDR3 region has 16 residues. Based on the CDR3 plus reference TRBV2 and TRBJ1-3, the full variable domain is EPEVTQTPSHQVTQMGQEVILRCVPISNHLYFYWYRQILGQKVEFLVSFYNNEISEKSEIFDDQFSVERPDGSNFTLKIRSTKLEDSAMYFCASSETPTGPGNTIYFGEGSWLTVV.

This clonotype was counted only a few times. The chain couples TRBV6-2 or TRBV6-3 to TRBJ1-5, with TRBD1 matching 9 bases. The CDR3 is made up of 15 amino acids. The J segment lost 7 bases and the V segment lost 2 bases, leaving 6 bases of the junction unmatched. Looked up from germline, CDR1 is MNHEY and CDR2 is SVGEGT. The CDR3 spells CASSYDGQGSQPQHF. The CDR3, as DNA: TGTGCCAGCAGTTACGATGGACAGGGGTCCCAGCCCCAGCATTTT.

This clonotype showed up just a few times. The chain uses TRBV20-1 and TRBJ2-7; D gene unclear. The DNA end favors TRBJ2-5, so the J call may be wrong. Looked up from germline, CDR1 is DFQATT and CDR2 is SNEGSKA (reference sequence). The CDR3 totals 11 residues. The CDR3, as DNA: TGCAGTGCTAGACGGACAGAGACCCAGTACTTC. Protein sequence: CSARRTETQYF.

The table lists this clonotype with a few counts. The rearrangement joins TRBV7-8 to TRBJ1-1, with D unclear. Per the germline V gene, CDR1 is SGHVS and CDR2 is FQNEAQ. The V end was cut by 1 base, the J end by 4 bases, with 16 bases between. This CDR3 spans 16 amino acids. The CDR3 loop is CASSLGIASTGTEAFF. DNA for the CDR3: TGTGCCAGCAGCTTAGGTATCGCCTCTACGGGCACTGAAGCTTTCTTT.

The chain links TRBV20-1 to TRBJ2-6; unclear D gene. V dropped 3 bases and J dropped 0 bases, with 6 bases sitting between them. Germline V lookup: CDR1 DFQATT, CDR2 SNEGSKA (reference sequence). This CDR3 has 14 residues. The CDR3 DNA sequence: TGCAGTGCTAGTCCAGCCTCTGGGGCCAACGTCCTGACTTTC. This sequence encodes CSASPASGANVLTF.

V usage is TRBV21-1 and J usage is TRBJ1-5; the table names TRBD1, a call not compared with the DNA. TRBV21-1 is a pseudogene segment. This CDR3 is 13 amino acids long. The CDR3 DNA is TGTGCCAGCGATGGAGGGGGGAATCAGCCCCAGCATTTT. Translating it yields CASDGGGNQPQHF.

This clonotype was seen at least ten times. At one boundary the junction diverges from the germline segment, which might be a read error. The rearrangement joins TRBV7-7 to TRBJ2-1, with TRBD1 matching 7 bases. This CDR3 has 15 residues. Germline CDR1 is SSHAT and CDR2 is FNYEAQ (reference sequence). CDR3 in amino acids: CASSLGDSRYDEQFF. For the CDR3, the DNA is TGTGCTAGCAGCTTAGGGGACAGCAGGTACGATGAGCAGTTCTTC.

This clonotype has ten or more counts. V usage is TRBV7-2 and J usage is TRBJ2-7; no clear D. The CDR3 consists of 17 residues. V was clipped by 1 base and J by 1 base, with 17 bases between them. In germline, CDR1 is SGHTA, CDR2 FQGNSA. The CDR3 spells CASSLGLGQLFSYEQYF. In DNA, the CDR3 is TGTGCCAGCAGCTTAGGGCTTGGGCAGCTATTTTCCTACGAGCAGTACTTC.

This clonotype was counted at least ten times. The CDR3 is CASSSFFRAGGTYEQYF. The CDR3 nucleotides read TGCGCCAGCAGCTCTTTCTTTCGGGCGGGGGGCACCTACGAGCAGTACTTC. V gene TRBV4-1 combines with J gene TRBJ2-7; TRBD2 matches at 8 bases. V lost 5 bases, J lost 2 bases, and 14 bases stayed unmatched. Germline CDR1 reads MGHRA; CDR2 reads YSYEKL. The CDR3 loop spans 17 amino acids.

This chain links TRBV20-1 with TRBJ2-2; 8 nucleotides line up with TRBD2. Germline assignment: CDR1 DFQATT and CDR2 SNEGSKA (reference sequence). V dropped 4 bases and J dropped 4; count of bases not matched to a gene: 5. The CDR3 has 14 amino acids. In DNA, the CDR3 is TGCAGTGCTATCCCAGCGGGGGCCACCGGGGAGCTGTTTTTT. As protein: CSAIPAGATGELFF.